What follows are 8 T cell receptor beta chains derived from one specimen sequenced in a study of CD8 T cells in ankylosing spondylitis. TCRdb redid the calling of the 5' RACE reads with MiXCR, one entry per CDR3 protein. The data hold 250,000 or so distinct CDR3 sequences, with roughly 10% observed a single time. Sequencing was done on a sample of blood, either unsorted or a sorted T cell fraction (not recorded which). These TCRs come from a male donor with ankylosing spondylitis or in good health (not recorded which).

This clonotype came up many times. V gene TRBV12-3 or TRBV12-4 combines with J gene TRBJ2-3; D is uncertain. The CDR3 has 11 amino acids. Trimming pared 5 bases from V and 2 bases from J, leaving 2 bases between. The CDR3 DNA sequence: TGTGCCAGCAGTATCACAGATACGCAGTATTTT. Amino acid sequence: CASSITDTQYF.

This clonotype was picked up many times. The chain has TRBV5-1 and TRBJ2-3; D ambiguous. Trimming pared 1 base from V and 0 bases from J, leaving 9 bases between. The CDR3 has 15 residues. The germline gives CDR1 SGHRS, CDR2 YFSETQ. CDR3 region: CASSLLDESTDTQYF. In nucleotides, the CDR3 is TGCGCCAGCAGCTTGCTTGACGAAAGCACAGATACGCAGTATTTT.

In this sample, this clonotype turned up once. This chain links TRBV29-1 with TRBJ1-1, with D possibly matching TRBD1 (5 bases). V gave up 4 bases and J gave up 3 bases, with 12 bases separating them. The germline V gene encodes CDR1 SQVTM and CDR2 ANQGSEA. The length of the CDR3 is 13 residues. CDR3 nucleotides: TGCAGCGTTGTAGGGACGTCGTACACTGAAGCTTTCTTT. It codes for CSVVGTSYTEAFF.

This clonotype has only a few counts. The V and J genes are TRBV5-1 and TRBJ2-1, with 11 bases lining up with TRBD2. Germline CDR1 SGHRS, CDR2 YFSETQ. The CDR3 has 21 residues. Trimming took 2 bases from V and 0 from J; bases not matched to a gene: 16. The CDR3 is CASSFPQGDSSGRSSYNEQFF. CDR3 in DNA: TGCGCCAGCAGCTTCCCACAGGGAGATTCTAGCGGGAGGTCCTCCTACAATGAGCAGTTCTTC.

This clonotype was detected only a few times. J is TRBJ1-4 and V is TRBV3-1; 8 bases align to TRBD1. The CDR3 is 14 residues long. Germline V gene lookup returns CDR1 LGHDT and CDR2 YNNKEL (reference sequence). The V and J ends lost 4 bases and 5 bases, in that order; junction bases with no gene match: 3. This CDR3 is CASSPRQGNEKLFF. The DNA for the CDR3 is TGTGCCAGCAGCCCTAGACAGGGGAATGAAAAACTGTTTTTT.

This clonotype was seen only a few times. The chain's CDR3 is CASSLDPRDLLNTEAFF. The CDR3 DNA reads TGTGCCAGCAGCTTAGACCCCCGGGACCTTTTGAACACTGAAGCTTTCTTT. V is TRBV7-6 and J is TRBJ1-1, with D possibly TRBD1 on 5 matching bases. V lost 1 base, J lost 0 bases, and 15 bases lay in between. The length of the CDR3 is 17 residues. Germline V gives CDR1 SGHVS, CDR2 FNYEAQ.

This clonotype is termed medium-sized. The chain links TRBV5-1 to TRBJ2-3; D ambiguous. Trimming left V 4 bases short and J 0 bases short, with 12 bases between. Per the germline V gene, CDR1 is SGHRS and CDR2 is YFSETQ. The CDR3 loop spans 15 amino acids. The CDR3 region is CASSQDPKSTDTQYF. DNA of the CDR3: TGCGCCAGCAGCCAGGACCCGAAGAGCACAGATACGCAGTATTTT.

The table lists this clonotype with many counts. The chain carries TRBV12-3 or TRBV12-4 and TRBJ2-5, with TRBD2 matching 8 bases. CDR3 length: 19 residues. Trimming cost V 6 bases and J 4 bases; bases outside gene matches: 22. CDR3 sequence (DNA): TGTGCCAGCAGGTCGGAAGGCCAGGGCGGGGGGCCGGATCGAGAGACCCAGTACTTC. Translated: CASRSEGQGGGPDRETQYF.